Following are 9 T cell receptor beta chains from one sample sequenced in a study of T cell responses to AZD1222 COVID-19 vaccine. Libraries were prepared by immunoSEQ multiplex PCR; TCRdb keeps only in-frame clonotypes and omits some of them. There are 100,000 to 150,000 clones in the sample; about nine tenths occur only once, and 1.3% to 1.5% lies in the top ten. This specimen was peripheral blood, taken on day 0 of AZD1222 vaccination. These receptors were taken from an adult in good health.

This chain uses TRBV7-6 with TRBJ2-1, with TRBD2 matching over 11 bases. The CDR3 contains 15 residues. V trimming: 3 bases; J trimming: 3 bases; junction bases outside the gene matches: 1. The germline V gene encodes CDR1 SGHVS and CDR2 FNYEAQ. CDR3: CASSLGLAVYNEQFF. CDR3 DNA: TGTGCCAGCAGCTTGGGACTAGCGGTCTACAATGAGCAGTTCTTC.

CDR3 in amino acids: CASSAGTSTGELFF. DNA of the CDR3: TGTGCCAGCAGTGCCGGGACAAGCACCGGGGAGCTGTTTTTT. The gene calls are TRBV6-4 and TRBJ2-2; D perhaps matches TRBD1 (6 bases). The germline gives CDR1 MRHNA, CDR2 SNTAGT. The V gene lost 4 bases and the J gene lost 4 bases, with 10 bases spanning the gap. This CDR3 has 14 residues.

The rearrangement links TRBV7-2 to TRBJ1-2, with no clear D. V lost 0 bases and J lost 8, with 16 bases in between. Germline V gene sequence: CDR1 SGHTA, CDR2 FQGNSA. This CDR3 spans 15 amino acids. The CDR3 DNA reads as TGTGCCAGCAGCTTAGCGCCGCCAGCTACGCGGGGCTACACCTTC. Residues: CASSLAPPATRGYTF.

The V gene is TRBV6-5, the J gene TRBJ1-6, with D perhaps TRBD1 (6 bases). Trimming took 7 bases from V and 8 from J, leaving 15 bases between them. CDR3 length: 14 residues. From germline, CDR1 is MNHEY and CDR2 SVGAGI. CDR3 nucleotides: TGTGCCAGCACCGGTGACAGGTCTTATTCACCCCTCCACTTT. Translation: CASTGDRSYSPLHF.

This clone appeared once. The chain recombines TRBV6-2 or TRBV6-3 with TRBJ2-1; possibly TRBD1 for D (6 bases). V was shortened by 4 bases and J by 6 bases, with 19 bases between the two germline ends. This CDR3 is 16 amino acids long. Germline V gene data show CDR1 as MNHEY and CDR2 as SVGEGT. DNA of the CDR3: TGTGCCAGCAGTTTCTCCAGGGGCCGGCGTAGCAATGAGCAGTTCTTC. Encoded protein: CASSFSRGRRSNEQFF.

This clone occurred once. This rearrangement joins TRBV19 to TRBJ1-3, with D possibly TRBD1 on 5 matching bases. CDR1 is LNHDA and CDR2 is SQIVND in the germline V gene (reference sequence). The CDR3 has 15 amino acids. The germline V and J ends were trimmed by 5 bases and 0 bases, with 11 bases remaining between them. The CDR3 DNA is TGTGCCAGTAGTGTAACAGGTATCTCTGGAAACACCATATATTTT. Its translation: CASSVTGISGNTIYF.

DNA of the CDR3: TGCGCCAGCAGCGGGGGGATTGGGGCTGCTAGCTATGGCTACACCTTC. Residues: CASSGGIGAASYGYTF. The chain has TRBV5-1 and TRBJ1-2; the D gene is possibly TRBD1 (5 bases). Trimming took 4 bases from V and 4 from J, leaving 20 bases between them. Germline CDR1 is SGHRS and CDR2 is YFSETQ. The CDR3 sequence is 16 residues long.

The gene calls are TRBV18 and TRBJ1-6; D might be TRBD1 (6 bases). The germline CDR1 and CDR2 sequences are KGHSH and LQKENI. V was pared by 3 bases and J by 4 bases, with 7 bases between. The CDR3 covers 14 residues. CDR3 residues: CASSPRGYNSPLHF. The CDR3 DNA reads TGTGCCAGCTCACCCAGGGGATATAATTCACCCCTCCACTTT.

The rearrangement links TRBV7-2 to TRBJ1-1; D ambiguous. This CDR3 has 13 amino acids. V was cut by 1 base and J by 2 bases, with 5 bases left in between. Germline CDR1 is SGHTA and CDR2 is FQGNSA. CDR3 nucleotide sequence: TGTGCCAGCAGCTTAGTGATTAACACTGAAGCTTTCTTT. This translates into CASSLVINTEAFF.